One and the same sample provided the 26 T cell receptor beta chains below, sequenced in a study of blood T cell repertoires in COVID-19. Assay used: immunoSEQ multiplex PCR; TCRdb lists only in-frame clones, some missing. The sample carries roughly 300,000 clones, just over 90% recorded once. Sequencing input: peripheral blood. The receptors stem from a woman aged 25-40 years with COVID-19, enrolled during active disease.

This chain uses TRBV7-9 with TRBJ2-7; TRBD1 matches at 7 bases. This CDR3 contains 14 residues. Trimming took 5 bases from V and 5 from J; bases not matched to a gene: 9. Germline CDR1 and CDR2: SEHNR and FQNEAQ (reference sequence). CDR3 bases: TGTGCCAGCAGCCCTAGAGCGACAGGGAACGAGCAGTACTTC. Amino acids: CASSPRATGNEQYF.

The chain carries TRBV5-1 and TRBJ2-7; TRBD2 matches at 9 bases. The CDR3 has 14 residues. V shed 6 bases and J 4 bases; nucleotides not matched to a gene: 8. Germline lookup yields CDR1 SGHRS and CDR2 YFSETQ. This chain's CDR3 is CASNPGTSKYEQYF. Written as DNA, the CDR3 is TGCGCCAGCAACCCCGGGACTAGCAAATACGAGCAGTACTTC.

The chain employs TRBV10-3 and TRBJ1-6, with D unclear. Trimming pared 4 bases from V and 5 bases from J, leaving 6 bases between. The germline V gene encodes CDR1 ENHRY and CDR2 SYGVKD. The CDR3 extends over 13 amino acids. The CDR3 sequence is CAISVQNNSPLHF. As DNA, the CDR3 is TGTGCCATCAGTGTTCAGAATAATTCACCCCTCCACTTT.

The chain uses TRBV12-3 or TRBV12-4 and TRBJ1-1; D call uncertain. There are 12 residues in the CDR3. The V end lost 7 bases, the J end lost 5 bases, and 11 bases lay between the germline ends. The CDR3 DNA reads TGTGCCAGCATCTGGGAGCGGACTGAAGCTTTCTTT. Protein: CASIWERTEAFF.

This rearrangement joins TRBV12-5 to TRBJ1-6; perhaps TRBD1 as D (6 bases). The ends were cut back, 4 bases at V and 0 bases at J, with 13 bases in the middle. This CDR3 contains 17 residues. Per the germline V gene, CDR1 is LGHNT and CDR2 is FRNRAP. Written as DNA, the CDR3 is TGTGCTAGTGGTTGGAGGACGGACAGCTCCTATAATTCACCCCTCCACTTT. Its translation is CASGWRTDSSYNSPLHF. Filled out from reference TRBV12-5 and TRBJ1-6, the complete variable domain reads DARVTQTPRHKVTEMGQEVTMRCQPILGHNTVFWYRQTMMQGLELLAYFRNRAPLDDSGMPKDRFSAEMPDATLATLKIQPSEPRDSAVYFCASGWRTDSSYNSPLHFGNGTRLTVT.

The rearrangement uses TRBV10-3 and TRBJ1-5, with a weak D call TRBD1 (5 bases). Trimming stripped 3 bases from V and 4 bases from J, with 16 bases between. The CDR3 has 16 amino acids. Per germline, CDR1 ENHRY and CDR2 SYGVKD. The CDR3 DNA reads as TGTGCCATCAGTGAAGGGACCAAGGAGGGTAATCAGCCCCAGCATTTT. This encodes CAISEGTKEGNQPQHF.

The chain links TRBV7-2 to TRBJ1-5; D unresolved. CDR1 and CDR2 from the germline V gene are SGHTA and FQGNSA. This CDR3 region has 14 residues. V was shortened by 0 bases and J by 6 bases, with 9 bases between the two germline ends. The CDR3 coding sequence is TGTGCCAGCAGCTTAGCGGTAGCGGGTCAGCCCCAGCATTTT. This sequence encodes CASSLAVAGQPQHF.

The chain employs TRBV27 and TRBJ2-1, with a weak D call TRBD2 (5 bases). CDR1 and CDR2 from the germline V gene are MNHEY and SMNVEV (reference sequence). V was clipped by 0 bases and J by 1 base, with 16 bases between them. The CDR3 has 18 amino acids. As DNA, the CDR3 is TGTGCCAGCAGTTTATCGTCCCCAAAGCGGATTTCCTACAATGAGCAGTTCTTC. It encodes CASSLSSPKRISYNEQFF.

This clone has a single count. V usage is TRBV5-4 and J usage is TRBJ1-2, with a tentative D call TRBD1 (6 bases). From germline, CDR1 is SGHNT and CDR2 YYREEE (reference sequence). CDR3 size: 15 residues. V was shortened by 4 bases and J by 2 bases, with 15 bases between the two germline ends. The CDR3 here is CASSRTRDTNYGYTF. CDR3 in DNA: TGTGCCAGCAGCCGCACCAGGGACACCAACTATGGCTACACCTTC.

This chain joins TRBV5-1 and TRBJ1-1, with 7 bases that match TRBD1. V was clipped by 3 bases and J by 6 bases; unmatched bases: 11. CDR1 SGHRS and CDR2 YFSETQ come from the germline V gene. This CDR3 is built from 15 residues. CDR3 loop: CASSSSVTGIAEAFF. As DNA, the CDR3 is TGCGCCAGCAGCTCGTCCGTGACAGGGATCGCTGAAGCTTTCTTT.

Here the CDR3 reads CAWSVGADTEAFF. The DNA for the CDR3 is TGTGCCTGGAGTGTAGGGGCAGACACTGAAGCTTTCTTT. The genes are TRBV30 and TRBJ1-1, with D possibly TRBD1 on 5 matching bases. The CDR3 spans 13 residues. V lost 0 bases, J lost 3 bases, and 8 bases lay in between. Per germline, CDR1 GTSNPN and CDR2 SVGIG (reference sequence).

The chain recombines TRBV6-5 with TRBJ1-1; D gene unclear. This CDR3 is built from 11 residues. Trimming took off 7 bases at V and 11 bases at J, with 14 bases between the two ends. CDR1 is MNHEY, CDR2 SVGAGI, per germline. This CDR3 is CASTMGEVAFF. CDR3 bases: TGTGCCAGCACCATGGGTGAGGTGGCTTTCTTT.

The chain employs TRBV5-1 and TRBJ1-2, with TRBD1 matching 11 bases. The CDR3 sequence is 15 residues long. V trimming: 4 bases; J trimming: 5 bases; junction bases outside the gene matches: 7. The V gene's germline CDR1 is SGHRS and CDR2 YFSETQ. CDR3 in DNA: TGCGCCAGCAGCCCCGGACAGGGGGCGCGGTATGGCTACACCTTC. It translates to CASSPGQGARYGYTF.

The rearrangement uses TRBV30 and TRBJ1-6; TRBD1 is a possible D gene (5 bases). Trimming cost V 3 bases and J 7 bases, with 16 bases left between them. CDR3 size: 15 residues. The germline V gene has CDR1 GTSNPN and CDR2 SVGIG (reference sequence). CDR3 amino acids: CAWSTGRAGNSPLHF. In nucleotides, the CDR3 is TGTGCCTGGAGCACCGGTCGGGCAGGGAATTCACCCCTCCACTTT.

V usage is TRBV6-5 and J usage is TRBJ1-1, with D perhaps matching TRBD1 (5 bases). The germline V gene has CDR1 MNHEY and CDR2 SVGAGI. The V end was cut by 5 bases, the J end by 6 bases, with 13 bases between. CDR3 length: 13 residues. CDR3 protein: CASSPQGWSEAFF. Written as DNA, the CDR3 is TGTGCCAGCAGTCCGCAGGGTTGGTCTGAAGCTTTCTTT.

This chain joins TRBV19 and TRBJ1-2, with D perhaps matching TRBD1 (5 bases). V was trimmed by 3 bases and J by 7 bases, leaving 12 bases between them. The CDR3 has 13 amino acids. Germline-derived CDR1 and CDR2 are LNHDA and SQIVND (reference sequence). As DNA, the CDR3 is TGTGCCAGTAGTATGTTGGGGGGAAGTGGCTACACCTTC. Translation gives CASSMLGGSGYTF.

This chain joins TRBV7-8 and TRBJ2-7, with a weak D call TRBD1 (5 bases). This CDR3 has 15 amino acids. V was clipped by 0 bases and J by 4 bases, with 13 bases between them. CDR1 is SGHVS and CDR2 is FQNEAQ in the germline V gene. CDR3 DNA: TGTGCCAGCAGCTTAGCTGATGACAGTACATACGAGCAGTACTTC. It specifies CASSLADDSTYEQYF.

This chain joins TRBV29-1 and TRBJ1-3; D ambiguous. The CDR3 contains 13 residues. From germline, CDR1 is SQVTM and CDR2 ANQGSEA. V shed 3 bases and J shed 0 bases, with 6 bases lying between them. CDR3 loop: CSVEEVSGNTIYF. In nucleotides, the CDR3 is TGCAGCGTTGAGGAGGTCTCTGGAAACACCATATATTTT.

This clone is a singleton in its sample. The chain couples TRBV27 to TRBJ1-1; possibly TRBD1 for D (6 bases). The CDR3 has 13 amino acids. Germline values: CDR1 MNHEY, CDR2 SMNVEV (reference sequence). The V and J ends lost 4 bases and 5 bases respectively, with 11 bases between them. The CDR3 coding sequence is TGTGCCAGCAGTTACAGGGTGGAGACTGAAGCTTTCTTT. Translating gives CASSYRVETEAFF.

The genes are TRBV7-8 and TRBJ2-2; TRBD2 might be the D (6 bases). The CDR3 extends over 16 amino acids. The ends were cut back, 4 bases at V and 3 bases at J, with 15 bases in the middle. In germline, CDR1 is SGHVS, CDR2 FQNEAQ. The CDR3 DNA follows: TGTGCCAGCAGCTCGGAGGGCCAAATTGACACCGGGGAGCTGTTTTTT. It specifies CASSSEGQIDTGELFF.

The J gene is TRBJ2-3, the V gene TRBV10-3; 10 bases agree with TRBD2. Germline V gene sequence: CDR1 ENHRY, CDR2 SYGVKD. V lost 8 bases, J lost 0 bases, and 5 bases stayed unmatched. The CDR3 contains 15 residues. The CDR3 protein is CAIATSGESTDTQYF. In DNA form, the CDR3 reads TGTGCCATCGCTACTAGCGGGGAGAGCACAGATACGCAGTATTTT.

The chain employs TRBV10-3 and TRBJ2-3; the match to TRBD2 covers 7 bases. The CDR3 sequence is 16 residues long. J was trimmed by 5 bases and V by 2 bases; bases with no gene match: 10. Germline V gene lookup returns CDR1 ENHRY and CDR2 SYGVKD. As DNA, the CDR3 is TGTGCCATCAGTGAGAACGAGGGCGGGAGTGGAGATACGCAGTATTTT. It is translated as CAISENEGGSGDTQYF.

This sequence joins TRBV30 and TRBJ2-7; 11 positions agree with TRBD2. CDR1 and CDR2 (germline): GTSNPN, SVGIG (reference sequence). There are 14 residues in the CDR3. Trimming cost V 2 bases and J 4 bases; bases outside gene matches: 4. The CDR3 DNA follows: TGTGCCTGGAGTACTAGCGGGAGTTATTACGAGCAGTACTTC. Translating gives CAWSTSGSYYEQYF.

The chain joins TRBV11-2 to TRBJ2-5; D gene ambiguous. Trimming took off 3 bases at V and 2 bases at J, with 7 bases between the two ends. CDR3 length equals 13 residues. The V gene's germline CDR1 is SGHAT and CDR2 FQNNGV. CDR3 region: CASSLTHQETQYF. The CDR3 nucleotides are TGTGCCAGCAGCTTGACACATCAAGAGACCCAGTACTTC.

The rearrangement uses TRBV3-1 (or the pseudogene TRBV3-2) and TRBJ2-7, with TRBD2 matching over 9 bases. The junction had 8 bases not matched to a gene; V was cut back by 4 bases and J by 4 bases. The CDR3 extends over 15 amino acids. Germline loops: CDR1 LGHDT, CDR2 YNNKEL (reference sequence). The CDR3 coding sequence is TGTGCCAGCAGCCCCTTCCCGGGACTAGCTTACGAGCAGTACTTC. Protein: CASSPFPGLAYEQYF.

This clone showed up just once. The CDR3: CASSLDMATEAFF. The CDR3, as DNA: TGTGCCAGCAGTTTAGACATGGCGACTGAAGCTTTCTTT. The J gene is TRBJ1-1, the V gene TRBV28, with unresolved D. This CDR3 is built from 13 residues. Germline CDR1 and CDR2: MDHEN and SYDVKM. The V end was cut by 2 bases, the J end by 5 bases, with 9 bases between.